This TCR beta chain was captured in a study of prognosis after radiotherapy for stage I lung cancer. Study-wide background: Among over 5 patients the tumors were squamous cell carcinoma, and among some 12 they were adenocarcinoma. Study outcomes and limitations: After stereotactic body radiation therapy, patients with later distant metastases showed lower Shannon entropy.

V lost 6 bases, J lost 7 bases, and 16 bases lay in between. The CDR3 covers 13 residues. Germline assignment: CDR1 MDHEN and CDR2 SYDVKM. A remark on this clonotype: Its antigen remains unknown.

Genomic DNA was subjected to two-round multiplex PCR for amplification of TCR beta CDR3. Gene-specific TRBV and TRBJ primers were used in PCR round one. TCRdb analysed the multiplex PCR reads with MiXCR anew, one entry per CDR3 protein. Of 12,000 to 15,000 distinct CDR3 sequences listed, about 50% are singletons. Source: PBMCs, taken before or after stereotactic body radiation therapy (not recorded which). The TCR comes from a donor aged 50 or older with non-small cell lung cancer. The genes are TRBV28 and TRBJ2-7; weak D call: TRBD1 (7 bases). Here the CDR3 reads CASSLGQTREQYF. For the CDR3, the DNA is TGTGCCAGCAGCCTGGGACAGACTAGGGAGCAGTACTTC.